The 17 T cell receptor beta chains in this list originate from one sample, sequenced in a study of T cell responses to AZD1222 COVID-19 vaccine. The protocol was immunoSEQ multiplex PCR, while the TCRdb copy is restricted to in-frame clones and leaves out a portion. This sample has some 140,000 clones; 75% to 90% occur once, and the top ten carry approximately 4%. Sample: peripheral blood, taken on day 0 of AZD1222 vaccination. The receptors shown here come from an adult in good health.

The V call is TRBV7-3, the J call TRBJ2-1; D might be TRBD2 (5 bases). Per germline, CDR1 SGHTA and CDR2 FQGTGA. V was trimmed by 4 bases and J by 10 bases, leaving 14 bases between them. This CDR3 comprises 13 residues. CDR3 DNA sequence: TGTGCCAGCAGCTCGGACTCTACCGGGGAGCAGTTCTTC. Its protein is CASSSDSTGEQFF. Filled out from reference TRBV7-3 and TRBJ2-1, the complete variable domain reads GAGVSQTPSNKVTEKGKYVELRCDPISGHTALYWYRQSLGQGPEFLIYFQGTGAADDSGLPNDRFFAVRPEGSVSTLKIQRTERGDSAVYLCASSSDSTGEQFFGPGTRLTVL.

The CDR3 sequence is CASSYNRGGEKLFF. For the CDR3, the DNA is TGTGCCAGCAGTTATAACAGGGGTGGCGAAAAACTGTTTTTT. The V call is TRBV6-5, the J call TRBJ1-4, with 7 bases that match TRBD1. V gave up 3 bases and J gave up 8 bases; unmatched junction bases: 6. Germline V lookup: CDR1 MNHEY, CDR2 SVGAGI. The CDR3 loop spans 14 amino acids.

In its sample, this clone was seen once. V is TRBV5-4 and J is TRBJ1-1; D may be TRBD1 (5 bases). The germline CDR1 and CDR2 sequences are SGHNT and YYREEE (reference sequence). Deletions cut 6 bases from V and 10 bases from J, with 25 bases between. CDR3 length: 15 residues. This CDR3 reads CASTLWGGVTQGAFF. CDR3 in DNA: TGTGCCAGCACACTCTGGGGAGGGGTGACCCAGGGAGCTTTCTTT.

The chain is built from TRBV25-1 and TRBJ1-3; D uncertain. Deletions cut 3 bases from V and 3 bases from J, with 9 bases between. There are 14 residues in the CDR3. Germline V gene lookup returns CDR1 MGHDK and CDR2 SYGVNS. The CDR3 DNA reads TGTGCCAGCAGTGACCCCTCTTTTGGAAACACCATATATTTT. This codes for CASSDPSFGNTIYF.

The rearrangement links TRBV4-1 to TRBJ2-5; no clear D gene. The V end lost 5 bases, the J end lost 1 base, and 8 bases lay between the germline ends. Germline V gene data show CDR1 as MGHRA and CDR2 as YSYEKL. The CDR3 spans 13 residues. CDR3 sequence reads: CASSGPSQETQYF. The CDR3 nucleotides read TGCGCCAGCAGCGGTCCCAGCCAAGAGACCCAGTACTTC.

This clone was detected once. V and J are TRBV2 and TRBJ1-6, with a weak D call TRBD1 (5 bases). This CDR3 has 14 residues. Per germline, CDR1 SNHLY and CDR2 FYNNEI. V was shortened by 6 bases and J by 7 bases, with 13 bases between the two germline ends. The CDR3 region has the DNA TGTGCCAGCAGCCCACAGGTCTCAAATTCACCCCTCCACTTT. It codes for CASSPQVSNSPLHF. Combining the CDR3 with reference TRBV2 and TRBJ1-6 gives the whole variable domain EPEVTQTPSHQVTQMGQEVILRCVPISNHLYFYWYRQILGQKVEFLVSFYNNEISEKSEIFDDQFSVERPDGSNFTLKIRSTKLEDSAMYFCASSPQVSNSPLHFGNGTRLTVT.

V usage is TRBV7-9 and J usage is TRBJ2-1; D possibly corresponds to TRBD1 (6 bases). CDR1 is SEHNR and CDR2 is FQNEAQ in the germline V gene (reference sequence). The CDR3 is 15 amino acids. V lost 5 bases to trimming and J lost 9 bases, with 20 bases between them. This CDR3 is CASSIQGNERSEQFF. The CDR3 DNA is TGTGCCAGCAGCATTCAGGGGAATGAAAGAAGTGAGCAGTTCTTC.

This clone appeared a single time. The chain links TRBV29-1 to TRBJ2-5; the D is unclear. Looked up from germline, CDR1 is SQVTM and CDR2 is ANQGSEA. This CDR3 spans 12 amino acids. V was clipped by 4 bases and J by 1 base, with 7 bases between them. The CDR3 is CSVAAGQETQYF. CDR3 DNA: TGCAGCGTTGCGGCAGGCCAAGAGACCCAGTACTTC.

The J gene is TRBJ2-3, the V gene TRBV2, with D tentatively TRBD2 (5 bases). The CDR3 runs 14 residues. Trimming took off 7 bases at V and 14 bases at J, with 25 bases between the two ends. Per the germline V gene, CDR1 is SNHLY and CDR2 is FYNNEI. Here the CDR3 DNA reads TGTGCCAGCAAAGAGGGTGCGACAAGCCTTCATCTGTATTTT. Translated: CASKEGATSLHLYF.

The J gene is TRBJ1-6, the V gene TRBV7-9; 8 nucleotides align to TRBD1. The germline V gene has CDR1 SEHNR and CDR2 FQNEAQ (reference sequence). The ends lost 1 base at V and 4 bases at J; junction bases unmatched: 0. The CDR3 is 15 amino acids. The CDR3 bases are TGTGCCAGCAGCTTAGACAGGGGGTATAATTCACCCCTCCACTTT. Encoded protein: CASSLDRGYNSPLHF.

The rearrangement joins TRBV6-5 to TRBJ1-3; D unclear. The V gene lost 5 bases and the J gene lost 0 bases, with 11 bases spanning the gap. Germline V gene lookup returns CDR1 MNHEY and CDR2 SVGAGI. CDR3 length equals 15 residues. The CDR3 loop reads CASSLRAISGNTIYF. The DNA of the CDR3 is TGTGCCAGCAGTCTGCGGGCGATCTCTGGAAACACCATATATTTT.

The V and J genes are TRBV28 and TRBJ2-7; D is uncertain. Germline V gene lookup returns CDR1 MDHEN and CDR2 SYDVKM. The ends were cut back, 5 bases at V and 2 bases at J, with 19 bases in the middle. The CDR3 is 16 amino acids. The CDR3 region has the DNA TGTGCCAGCAGTGGGGTGGGGATAGGGCGTCCCTACGAGCAGTACTTC. Residues: CASSGVGIGRPYEQYF.

V and J are TRBV20-1 and TRBJ1-2; D is perhaps TRBD1 (6 bases). The germline V and J ends were trimmed by 3 bases and 4 bases, with 24 bases remaining between them. Germline V CDR1 and CDR2: DFQATT, SNEGSKA (reference sequence). The CDR3 is made up of 17 amino acids. The CDR3 DNA is TGCAGTGCTAGTCTCCTGAGTCGACAGGATTATTCCTATGGCTACACCTTC. Translated: CSASLLSRQDYSYGYTF.

The chain combines TRBV9 with TRBJ2-3, with D unresolved. The germline V and J ends were trimmed by 1 base and 4 bases, with 7 bases remaining between them. Germline V gene sequence: CDR1 SGDLS, CDR2 YYNGEE. There are 13 residues in the CDR3. For the CDR3, the DNA is TGTGCCAGCAGCGTATCATATGCAGATACGCAGTATTTT. Amino acids: CASSVSYADTQYF.

Written as DNA, the CDR3 is TGTGCCAGCTCAAGGGGAAGACAGAGCCGCAATCAGCCCCAGCATTTT. Protein: CASSRGRQSRNQPQHF. V gene TRBV18 combines with J gene TRBJ1-5; possible D gene TRBD1, 5 bases. The germline CDR1 and CDR2 sequences are KGHSH and LQKENI. Trimming pared 5 bases from V and 2 bases from J, leaving 16 bases between. This CDR3 has 16 residues.

DNA for the CDR3: TGTGCCAGCAGAAACGACAGGGAAACAATGAAACTGTTTTTT. Its protein product is CASRNDRETMKLFF. The gene calls are TRBV5-6 and TRBJ1-4; 7 bases are a match to TRBD1. The CDR3 length is 14 residues. CDR1 is SGHDT and CDR2 is YYEEEE in the germline V gene. Trimming cost V 5 bases and J 11 bases; bases outside gene matches: 12.

The genes are TRBV7-9 and TRBJ1-3, with 8 nucleotides matching TRBD1. Germline values: CDR1 SEHNR, CDR2 FQNEAQ (reference sequence). With V trimmed by 7 bases and J by 1 base, 15 bases remained unmatched. This CDR3 spans 18 amino acids. CDR3 sequence reads: CASTRTGLLGPSGNTIYF. The DNA for the CDR3 is TGTGCCAGCACCAGGACAGGGCTCCTGGGGCCTTCTGGAAACACCATATATTTT.